The 31 T cell receptor beta chains below were found in one sample sequenced in a study of Ad26.COV2.S vaccination and SARS-CoV-2 variants. Profiling relied on immunoSEQ multiplex PCR, and the TCRdb table lists in-frame clones only, not all of them. The sample has hundreds of thousands of clones, about 88% seen once. Specified treatment: roughly 19 received Ad26.COV2.S at low or high dose, single or two shots; roughly five received placebo; per-sample allocation not given. Specimens were obtained on day 63 following the first vaccine or placebo injection. Sample: peripheral blood, taken in a trial of Ad26.COV2.S vaccine versus placebo. The receptors originated from a person aged 18 to 59 who received the Ad26.COV2.S COVID-19 vaccine or a placebo.

This clone was detected a few times. The rearrangement uses TRBV6-6 and TRBJ1-1, with 10 positions matching TRBD1. V was pared by 4 bases and J by 7 bases, with 12 bases of the junction left unmatched. Germline CDR1 MNHNY, CDR2 SVGAGI (reference sequence). The CDR3 spans 16 residues. CDR3 amino acids: CASSSGQGYLIFEAFF. The CDR3 DNA sequence: TGTGCCAGCAGTTCGGGACAGGGGTATTTGATTTTTGAAGCTTTCTTT.

The chain recombines TRBV6-2 or TRBV6-3 with TRBJ2-3; no reliable D call. CDR1 is MNHEY and CDR2 is SVGEGT in the germline V gene. The CDR3 is made up of 12 amino acids. V dropped 2 bases and J dropped 4 bases, with 4 bases sitting between them. CDR3 protein: CASSYRADTQYF. The CDR3, as DNA: TGTGCCAGCAGTTACCGTGCAGATACGCAGTATTTT.

The V and J genes are TRBV7-8 and TRBJ2-7, with D perhaps matching TRBD2 (6 bases). The CDR3 covers 15 residues. The V gene's germline CDR1 is SGHVS and CDR2 FQNEAQ. V gave up 10 bases and J gave up 2 bases, with 21 bases separating them. CDR3 loop: CATSGRGVEPYEQYF. The CDR3 DNA follows: TGTGCCACCTCAGGGCGGGGAGTGGAGCCCTACGAGCAGTACTTC.

Details on this clone: The sample holds other DNA sequences that translate to the same CDR3. CDR3 bases: TGCGCCAGCAGCCAAGATAGAGGGGGCGGTGAAAAACTGTTTTTT. It translates to CASSQDRGGGEKLFF. The rearrangement uses TRBV4-3 and TRBJ1-4; TRBD1 agrees at 7 bases. This CDR3 region has 15 residues. V trimming: 0 bases; J trimming: 7 bases; junction bases outside the gene matches: 5. Looked up from germline, CDR1 is LGHNA and CDR2 is YSLEER.

A few counts support this clone. This chain joins TRBV27 and TRBJ2-2; the match to TRBD1 covers 10 bases. The germline gives CDR1 MNHEY, CDR2 SMNVEV (reference sequence). After removal of 6 bases from V and 4 bases from J, the junction contained 8 bases not matched to a gene. The CDR3 has 16 amino acids. The CDR3 region is CASSSAGTGVTGELFF. The CDR3 DNA follows: TGTGCCAGCAGCAGTGCCGGGACAGGGGTCACCGGGGAGCTGTTTTTT.

Turning to this clone: This sample includes further DNA sequences coding for the same CDR3. The chain has TRBV5-6 and TRBJ1-5; no firm D call. The CDR3 runs to 14 residues. CDR1 SGHDT and CDR2 YYEEEE come from the germline V gene. Trimming removed 0 bases at V and 0 bases at J, with 4 bases between. The CDR3 loop reads CASSLVNSNQPQHF. For the CDR3, the DNA is TGTGCCAGCAGCTTGGTAAATAGCAATCAGCCCCAGCATTTT.

The V gene is TRBV11-2, the J gene TRBJ2-3; 14 positions match TRBD2. The CDR3 sequence is 16 residues long. The trim removed 5 bases at V and 6 bases at J, leaving 7 bases unmatched. Germline CDR1 is SGHAT and CDR2 is FQNNGV. The CDR3: CASSGRLAGGRDTQYF. CDR3 nucleotides: TGTGCCAGCAGCGGCCGACTAGCGGGGGGGCGTGATACGCAGTATTTT.

The rearrangement links TRBV10-1 to TRBJ2-3, with 14 bases lining up with TRBD2. From germline, CDR1 is WNHNN and CDR2 SYGVQD (reference sequence). The CDR3 spans 15 residues. Trimming removed 5 bases from V and 8 bases from J; junction bases left unmatched: 6. The CDR3 is CASSSGLAGGPTQYF. CDR3 nucleotide sequence: TGCGCCAGCAGTTCCGGACTAGCGGGGGGACCTACGCAGTATTTT.

The chain has TRBV11-1 and TRBJ2-3; TRBD1 matches at 7 bases. The CDR3 length is 15 residues. The junction had 6 bases not matched to a gene; V was cut back by 5 bases and J by 1 base. Germline V CDR1 and CDR2: SGHAT, FQDESV (reference sequence). Here the CDR3 reads CASSNRGVGTDTQYF. The CDR3 DNA is TGTGCCAGCAGCAACAGGGGTGTCGGCACAGATACGCAGTATTTT.

The chain has TRBV5-1 and TRBJ1-1; D is uncertain. The germline gives CDR1 SGHRS, CDR2 YFSETQ. V was trimmed by 4 bases and J by 5 bases, leaving 18 bases between them. This CDR3 contains 15 residues. CDR3 sequence: CASSPSPARGTEAFF. The CDR3 bases are TGCGCCAGCAGCCCATCTCCCGCCCGGGGAACTGAAGCTTTCTTT.

The rearrangement joins TRBV7-2 to TRBJ2-2; D possibly matches TRBD1 or TRBD2 (6 bases each). With 1 base removed from V and 1 base from J, the gap between germline ends came to 10 bases. The CDR3 sequence is 16 residues long. Germline V gives CDR1 SGHTA, CDR2 FQGNSA. CDR3 region: CASSLGGAQNTGELFF. Written as DNA, the CDR3 is TGTGCCAGCAGCTTAGGGGGGGCGCAGAACACCGGGGAGCTGTTTTTT.

This chain joins TRBV3-1 (or the pseudogene TRBV3-2) and TRBJ2-3; no definite D call. The CDR3 runs 14 residues. CDR1 is LGHDT and CDR2 is YNNKEL in the germline V gene (reference sequence). The V gene lost 2 bases and the J gene lost 0 bases, with 6 bases spanning the gap. The CDR3 is CASSQPPSTDTQYF. CDR3 DNA sequence: TGTGCCAGCAGCCAACCCCCTAGCACAGATACGCAGTATTTT.

This chain connects TRBV28 to TRBJ2-6; 10 positions agree with TRBD1. The CDR3 runs to 18 residues. The V gene's germline CDR1 is MDHEN and CDR2 SYDVKM. The V and J ends lost 5 bases and 3 bases, in that order; junction bases with no gene match: 10. CDR3 sequence: CASSLPGQGMLGANVLTF. Here the CDR3 DNA reads TGTGCCAGCAGTCTTCCGGGACAGGGGATGCTTGGGGCCAACGTCCTGACTTTC.

The chain couples TRBV28 to TRBJ1-4; D may be TRBD1 (5 bases). There are 18 residues in the CDR3. Trimming took off 5 bases at V and 0 bases at J, with 19 bases between the two ends. Germline assignment: CDR1 MDHEN and CDR2 SYDVKM. The CDR3 loop is CASSRALGPQSTNEKLFF. CDR3 sequence (DNA): TGTGCCAGCAGTCGCGCCCTGGGACCACAGTCAACTAATGAAAAACTGTTTTTT.

The chain combines TRBV28 with TRBJ2-5; 8 bases line up with TRBD1. Unmatched junction bases numbered 10, after V lost 3 bases and J lost 7 bases. Looked up from germline, CDR1 is MDHEN and CDR2 is SYDVKM. The CDR3 has 15 amino acids. The CDR3 spells CASSLGDRPLPTQYF. The CDR3 nucleotides are TGTGCCAGCAGTTTGGGGGACAGGCCCCTACCGACCCAGTACTTC.

This clone was observed a single time. The chain combines TRBV4-2 with TRBJ2-5; TRBD2 matches 9 bases. The CDR3 is 17 residues long. From germline, CDR1 is LGHNA and CDR2 YNFKEQ. The V segment lost 0 bases and the J segment 2 bases; nucleotides outside the gene matches: 7. The CDR3 loop reads CASSQDERGEIQETQYF. The CDR3, as DNA: TGTGCCAGCAGCCAAGACGAGCGGGGGGAGATTCAAGAGACCCAGTACTTC.

The V call is TRBV6-2 or TRBV6-3, the J call TRBJ1-5; tentatively, D is TRBD1 (6 bases). CDR3 size: 15 residues. Between the trimmed V and J ends, which lost 2 bases and 5 bases, there was a span of 13 bases. CDR1 and CDR2 (germline): MNHEY, SVGEGT. CDR3 loop: CASSYTQDSYQPQHF. CDR3 DNA: TGTGCCAGCAGTTACACCCAGGACAGTTATCAGCCCCAGCATTTT.

The chain couples TRBV7-2 to TRBJ2-2; 7 bases match TRBD2. With V trimmed by 1 base and J by 7 bases, 15 bases remained unmatched. The length of the CDR3 is 18 residues. Germline V CDR1 and CDR2: SGHTA, FQGNSA. The CDR3 sequence: CASSLVGSLAVVGGELFF. The CDR3, as DNA: TGTGCCAGCAGCTTAGTAGGCTCTCTAGCGGTTGTCGGCGGGGAGCTGTTTTTT.

The V call is TRBV19, the J call TRBJ2-3, with D perhaps given as TRBD1 or TRBD2 (6 bases each). The CDR3 runs to 13 residues. In germline, CDR1 is LNHDA, CDR2 SQIVND (reference sequence). Trimming took 5 bases from V and 3 from J, leaving 9 bases between them. The CDR3 reads CASSRGRTDTQYF. The CDR3 DNA reads TGTGCCAGTAGTCGGGGGCGGACAGATACGCAGTATTTT.

For the CDR3, the DNA is TGTGCCAGCTCCCCGGTGAGTTTGAACACTGAAGCTTTCTTT. Its protein is CASSPVSLNTEAFF. The chain carries TRBV18 and TRBJ1-1; D is uncertain. The V gene's germline CDR1 is KGHSH and CDR2 LQKENI. The CDR3 runs 14 residues. The ends were cut back, 6 bases at V and 0 bases at J, with 11 bases in the middle.

V gene TRBV7-9 combines with J gene TRBJ1-6; 7 positions match TRBD1. Germline CDR1 is SEHNR and CDR2 is FQNEAQ (reference sequence). The CDR3 totals 13 residues. Germline trimming cut 7 bases from V and 6 bases from J; bases unmatched to any gene: 3. This CDR3 reads CASTGTVNSPLHF. CDR3 coding DNA: TGTGCCAGCACCGGGACAGTTAATTCACCCCTCCACTTT.

This rearrangement joins TRBV7-9 to TRBJ1-2, with D perhaps matching TRBD1 (5 bases). V gave up 5 bases and J gave up 7 bases, with 17 bases separating them. Germline values: CDR1 SEHNR, CDR2 FQNEAQ (reference sequence). The CDR3 is 14 amino acids. CDR3 protein: CASSRGDSRVGYTF. DNA for the CDR3: TGTGCCAGCAGCCGAGGCGACAGTCGCGTTGGCTACACCTTC.

V is TRBV9 and J is TRBJ2-3; weak D call: TRBD1 (5 bases). CDR3 length: 16 residues. Germline-derived CDR1 and CDR2 are SGDLS and YYNGEE. Trimming left V 0 bases short and J 7 bases short, with 18 bases between. CDR3 in DNA: TGTGCCAGCAGCGTAGAATGGGGCGGCCCGGTATATACGCAGTATTTT. This translates into CASSVEWGGPVYTQYF.

V gene TRBV5-4 combines with J gene TRBJ1-4, with D unclear. Looked up from germline, CDR1 is SGHNT and CDR2 is YYREEE (reference sequence). The length of the CDR3 is 14 residues. Trimming removed 3 bases from V and 6 bases from J, with 12 bases in between. CDR3 sequence: CASSYVGVDEKLFF. Here the CDR3 DNA reads TGTGCCAGCAGCTATGTCGGCGTCGATGAAAAACTGTTTTTT.

There are a few counts of this clone. This chain connects TRBV4-3 to TRBJ2-3, with D unresolved. The CDR3 sequence is 14 residues long. Germline CDR1 is LGHNA and CDR2 is YSLEER. Deletions cut 4 bases from V and 4 bases from J, with 12 bases between. In nucleotides, the CDR3 is TGCGCCAGCAGCCGATCCCGGGCCTCAGATACGCAGTATTTT. Translated: CASSRSRASDTQYF.

The chain links TRBV7-2 to TRBJ2-7, with D unresolved. The CDR3 loop spans 13 amino acids. Germline loops: CDR1 SGHTA, CDR2 FQGNSA. V lost 2 bases to trimming and J lost 2 bases, with 7 bases between them. The CDR3 reads CASSLNGPYEQYF. CDR3 nucleotide sequence: TGTGCCAGCAGCTTAAACGGCCCCTACGAGCAGTACTTC.

This clone occurred once. The rearrangement joins TRBV13 to TRBJ2-5; D is undetermined. CDR3 length: 14 residues. V lost 2 bases and J 1 base, leaving 8 bases between the germline ends. Germline V CDR1 and CDR2: PRHDT, FYEKMQ (reference sequence). The CDR3 DNA sequence: TGTGCCAGCAGCTTACAGGTCGGCCAAGAGACCCAGTACTTC. Protein product: CASSLQVGQETQYF.

This clone was recorded a few times. The V gene is TRBV7-2, the J gene TRBJ1-1, with TRBD1 matching 10 bases. Unmatched junction bases numbered 10, after V lost 5 bases and J lost 4 bases. The CDR3 is 16 amino acids. Germline lookup yields CDR1 SGHTA and CDR2 FQGNSA. The CDR3 DNA sequence: TGTGCCAGCAGCCCCGGGACAGGGGCCGGCAGCACTGAAGCTTTCTTT. Its translation is CASSPGTGAGSTEAFF.

The chain combines TRBV9 with TRBJ2-1; 7 nucleotides align to TRBD2. V shed 4 bases and J 9 bases; nucleotides not matched to a gene: 7. The CDR3 runs 13 residues. From germline, CDR1 is SGDLS and CDR2 YYNGEE. CDR3 DNA: TGTGCCAGCAGCCCGAGACTAGCTGGTGAGCAGTTCTTC. Translation gives CASSPRLAGEQFF.

Only a few counts were recorded for this clone. The V and J genes are TRBV7-9 and TRBJ2-7; the D gene is possibly TRBD2 (6 bases). The CDR3 has 15 amino acids. Trimming pared 11 bases from V and 1 base from J, leaving 21 bases between. In germline, CDR1 is SEHNR, CDR2 FQNEAQ (reference sequence). CDR3 DNA: TGTGCCGGCCAAATTCAAGCGGGTACTTCCTACGAGCAGTACTTC. It is translated as CAGQIQAGTSYEQYF.

The genes are TRBV28 and TRBJ2-1, with TRBD1 identical over 9 bases. The germline CDR1 and CDR2 sequences are MDHEN and SYDVKM. The CDR3 has 15 residues. The V and J ends lost 7 bases and 4 bases, in that order; junction bases with no gene match: 8. CDR3 coding DNA: TGTGCCAGCATCTTCGGGACAGGGAAGTACAATGAGCAGTTCTTC. Its translation is CASIFGTGKYNEQFF.